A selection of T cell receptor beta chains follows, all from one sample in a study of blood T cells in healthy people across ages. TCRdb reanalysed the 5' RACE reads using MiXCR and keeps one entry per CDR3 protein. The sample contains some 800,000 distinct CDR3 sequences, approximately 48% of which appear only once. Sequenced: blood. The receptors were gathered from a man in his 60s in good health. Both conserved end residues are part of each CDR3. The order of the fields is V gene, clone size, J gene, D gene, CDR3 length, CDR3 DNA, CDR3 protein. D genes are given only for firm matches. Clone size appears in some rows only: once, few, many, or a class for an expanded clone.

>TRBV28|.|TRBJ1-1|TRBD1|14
TGTGCCAGCAGTTTTGACAGGGCTGTAACTGAAGCTTTCTTT
CASSFDRAVTEAFF
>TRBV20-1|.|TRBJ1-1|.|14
TGCAGTGCTATGGGAATTCCCGGGAGAACTGAAGCTTTCTTT
CSAMGIPGRTEAFF
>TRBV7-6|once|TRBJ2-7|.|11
TGTGCCAGCAGTGGTGAACACCAGCAGTACTTC
CASSGEHQQYF
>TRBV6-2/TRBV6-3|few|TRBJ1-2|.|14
TGTGCCAGCAGACCCACCGGGACTGCGTATGGCTACACCTTC
CASRPTGTAYGYTF
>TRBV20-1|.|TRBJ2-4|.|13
TGCAGTGCTAGAGAGAAGCGGAAAAACATTCAGTACTTC
CSAREKRKNIQYF
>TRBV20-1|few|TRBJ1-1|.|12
TGCAGTGCTAGACGGGGGGGTTCTGAAGCTTTCTTT
CSARRGGSEAFF
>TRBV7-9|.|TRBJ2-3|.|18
TGTGCCAGCAGCTCGCTGCCCGCGGCAGGCCCCATGGCAGATACGCAGTATTTT
CASSSLPAAGPMADTQYF
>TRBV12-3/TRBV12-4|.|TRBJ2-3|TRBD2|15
TGTGCCAGCAGCCCGGGGGGAACGAGAACAGATACGCAGTATTTT
CASSPGGTRTDTQYF
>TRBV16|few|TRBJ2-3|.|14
TGTGCCAGCAGCCAGTCTCGGGGGCAGGATACGCAGTATTTT
CASSQSRGQDTQYF
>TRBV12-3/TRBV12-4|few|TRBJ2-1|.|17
TGTGCCAGCAGAAGAGGAGGTGGCGGCAACCCTCGTGATGAGCAGTTCTTC
CASRRGGGGNPRDEQFF
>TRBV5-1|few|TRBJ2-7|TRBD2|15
TGCGCCAGCAGCTTGGATGGCGGGGGGGCGCGGGAGCAGTACTTC
CASSLDGGGAREQYF
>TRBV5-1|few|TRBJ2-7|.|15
TGCGCCAGCGGGTCGGGCGGGACAAATACCTACGAGCAGTACTTC
CASGSGGTNTYEQYF
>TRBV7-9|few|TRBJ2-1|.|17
TGTGCCAGCAGCTTAGCTCGGAGCAGGGGGGTTAAGAATGAGCAGTTCTTC
CASSLARSRGVKNEQFF
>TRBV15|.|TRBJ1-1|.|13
TGTGCCACCAGTTATACGGGGAGAACTGAAGCTTTCTTT
CATSYTGRTEAFF
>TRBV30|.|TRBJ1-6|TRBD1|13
TGTGCCTTCTCCGGACAGGGAAGATCACCCCTCCACTTT
CAFSGQGRSPLHF
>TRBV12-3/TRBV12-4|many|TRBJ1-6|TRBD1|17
TGTGCCAGCAGTTTGGCCAGGGGGGTTTCCCTCGATTCACCCCTCCACTTT
CASSLARGVSLDSPLHF
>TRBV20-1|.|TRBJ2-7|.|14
TGCAGTGCTAGGGGTTTAACGGATTCCTACGAGCAGTACTTC
CSARGLTDSYEQYF
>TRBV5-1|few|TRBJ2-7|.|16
TGCGCCAGCAGCTTGGCCAAAACGGGACAAACCTACGAGCAGTACTTC
CASSLAKTGQTYEQYF
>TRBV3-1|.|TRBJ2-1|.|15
TGTGCCAGCAGCCCCTACACGAGCTCCTACAATGAGCAGTTCTTC
CASSPYTSSYNEQFF
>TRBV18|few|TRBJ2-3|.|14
TGTGCCAGCTCACCCGGGCCGGGGGCAGATACGCAGTATTTT
CASSPGPGADTQYF
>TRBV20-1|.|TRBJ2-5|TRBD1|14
TGCAGTGCTACCTGGACAGGGCCCGTAGAGACCCAGTACTTC
CSATWTGPVETQYF
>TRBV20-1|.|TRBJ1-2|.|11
TGCAGTGCCCCCTCCAACCGTGGCTACACCTTC
CSAPSNRGYTF
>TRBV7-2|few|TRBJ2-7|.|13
TGTGCCAGCAGCCCCCAAGGGCCCTACGAGCAGTACTTC
CASSPQGPYEQYF
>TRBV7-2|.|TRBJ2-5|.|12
TGTGCCAGCAGCATCTACCAAGAGACCCAGTACTTC
CASSIYQETQYF
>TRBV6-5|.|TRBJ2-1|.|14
TGTGCCAGCAGTTATAATCAAGGATACAATGAGCAGTTCTTC
CASSYNQGYNEQFF
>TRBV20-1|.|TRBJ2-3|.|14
TGCAGTGCTGAGCCGGAGTATTTTACAGATACGCAGTATTTT
CSAEPEYFTDTQYF
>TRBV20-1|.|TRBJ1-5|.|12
TGCAGTGCTAGAGTCCCCGTGCAGCCCCAGCATTTT
CSARVPVQPQHF
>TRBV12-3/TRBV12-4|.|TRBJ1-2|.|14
TGTGCCAGCAGTGGGAGTCCCTTCTCCTATGGCTACACCTTC
CASSGSPFSYGYTF
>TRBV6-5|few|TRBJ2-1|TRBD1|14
TGTGCCAGCAGAGCCGGGACAGGGGTTAGTGAGCAGTTCTTC
CASRAGTGVSEQFF
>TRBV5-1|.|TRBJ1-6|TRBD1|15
TGCGCCAGCAGCTCCGGACAGGGAACAATGTCACCCCCCCACTTT
CASSSGQGTMSPPHF
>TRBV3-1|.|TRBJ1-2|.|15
TGTACCAGCAGCCCCGGACACACTTCTAACTATGGCTACACCTTC
CTSSPGHTSNYGYTF
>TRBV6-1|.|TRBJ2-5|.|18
TGTGCCAGCAGTGAAGCTGGCGGCTTTATCCGCTCCTACAATGAGCAGTACTTC
CASSEAGGFIRSYNEQYF
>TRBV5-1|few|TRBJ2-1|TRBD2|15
TGCGCCAGCAGGCCTGCCGGGACTAACTACAATGAGCAGTTCTTC
CASRPAGTNYNEQFF
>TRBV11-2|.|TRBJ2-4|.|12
TGTGCCAGCAGGTCGGAAGGTGACATTCAGTACTTC
CASRSEGDIQYF
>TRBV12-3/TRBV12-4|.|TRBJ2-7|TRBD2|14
TGTGCCAGCAGTATAGCGGGGCACCGTGCCGAGCAGTACTTC
CASSIAGHRAEQYF
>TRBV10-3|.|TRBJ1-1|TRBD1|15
TGTGCCATCAGGGGACAGGTCGTGGGGAACACTGAAGCTTTCTTT
CAIRGQVVGNTEAFF
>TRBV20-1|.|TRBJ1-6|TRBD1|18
TGCAGTGCTGTAAACCGGGACAGGGGTTCACTGGGGAATTCACCCCTCCACTTT
CSAVNRDRGSLGNSPLHF
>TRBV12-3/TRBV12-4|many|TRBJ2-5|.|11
TGTGCCAGCAGTCGGTCGGAGACCCAGTACTTC
CASSRSETQYF
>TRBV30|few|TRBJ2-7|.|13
TGTGCCTGGAGCTCATGGCAATCCTACGAGCAGTACTTC
CAWSSWQSYEQYF
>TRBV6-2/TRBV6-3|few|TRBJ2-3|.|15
TGTGCCAGCAGTTATTTCGACAGCTTCACAGATACGCAGTATTTT
CASSYFDSFTDTQYF
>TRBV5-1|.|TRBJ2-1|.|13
TGCGCCAGCAGCTCGCAGGGGAACAATGAGCAGTTCTTC
CASSSQGNNEQFF
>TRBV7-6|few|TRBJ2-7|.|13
TGTGCCAGCAGCCCCGGGACTGCGCTCGAGCAGTACTTC
CASSPGTALEQYF
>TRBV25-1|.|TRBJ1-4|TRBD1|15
TGTGCCAGCAGGCACCCGGGGACAGGGAGCGAAAAACTGTTTTTT
CASRHPGTGSEKLFF